Below, 5 T cell receptor beta chains from the same sample are listed, as sequenced in a study of regulatory T cells in long-lasting Graves disease. Specified time point: persistent/refractory GD, antithyroid drugs over 5 years with positive TRAb. Following extraction of RNA from PBMCs, that RNA was used to make the TCR library. Arm-PCR of CDR3 regions with iRepertoire HTBI primers generated TCR beta libraries. Each CDR3 protein is one row after TCRdb ran MiXCR on the multiplex PCR reads. The table lists almost 350,000 distinct CDR3 sequences, about 18% of them singletons. The source material was peripheral blood mononuclear cells (PBMCs), sampled when the disease was refractory, from a patient treated with antithyroid drugs. Receptors originate from a female donor with Graves disease.

This clonotype was seen ten or more times. The CDR3 region has the DNA TGTGCCAGCAGAAGGACTAGCGGGATCTACGAGCAGTACTTC. Residues: CASRRTSGIYEQYF. The V gene is TRBV2, the J gene TRBJ2-7; 12 positions match TRBD2. Germline V CDR1 and CDR2: SNHLY, FYNNEI. CDR3 length: 14 amino acids. V was pared by 6 bases and J by 3 bases, with 3 bases of the junction left unmatched.

The V gene is TRBV7-2, the J gene TRBJ2-7; a weak D match, TRBD1 (5 bases). Trimming removed 3 bases from V and 5 bases from J, with 14 bases in between. This CDR3 comprises 14 residues. Looked up from germline, CDR1 is SGHTA and CDR2 is FQGNSA. The CDR3 loop reads CASSFLAGNHEQYF. CDR3 nucleotides: TGTGCCAGCAGCTTTTTGGCAGGGAACCACGAGCAGTACTTC.

Ten or more counts support this clonotype. The chain carries TRBV10-3 and TRBJ1-2; D remains ambiguous. Trimming removed 7 bases at V and 3 bases at J, with 12 bases between. This CDR3 contains 13 residues. The germline gives CDR1 ENHRY, CDR2 SYGVKD. The DNA for the CDR3 is TGTGCCATCAACCCAGATCCTGACTATGGCTACACCTTC. It is translated as CAINPDPDYGYTF.

This clonotype was recorded many times. This rearrangement joins TRBV2 to TRBJ1-5; no clear D gene. Germline CDR1 SNHLY, CDR2 FYNNEI. V gave up 6 bases and J gave up 1 base, with 19 bases separating them. The CDR3 runs 17 residues. The CDR3 protein is CASRDAIGGKSNQPQHF. Here the CDR3 DNA reads TGTGCCAGCAGGGATGCGATAGGAGGGAAAAGCAATCAGCCCCAGCATTTT. Using reference TRBV2 and TRBJ1-5 for the parts outside the CDR3, the full variable domain is EPEVTQTPSHQVTQMGQEVILRCVPISNHLYFYWYRQILGQKVEFLVSFYNNEISEKSEIFDDQFSVERPDGSNFTLKIRSTKLEDSAMYFCASRDAIGGKSNQPQHFGDGTRLSIL.

The gene calls are TRBV7-6 and TRBJ1-5; TRBD1 matches 7 bases. The CDR3 covers 13 residues. Trimming cost V 5 bases and J 6 bases; bases outside gene matches: 4. Germline loops: CDR1 SGHVS, CDR2 FNYEAQ. CDR3 residues: CASSPWDSQPQHF. The CDR3 DNA follows: TGTGCCAGCAGCCCCTGGGACAGTCAGCCCCAGCATTTT.